The 14 T cell receptor beta chains below all came from one sample that was sequenced in a study of shared clonotypes between healthy human individuals. Produced via immunoSEQ multiplex PCR; TCRdb's table is partial and in-frame only. The repertoire holds some 2.1 million clones, 85% to 95% seen once, with roughly 0.13% in the top ten. Source material: naive CD4+ T cells sorted from blood. Described subset: CD45RA+ positively selected. These receptors originate from a man aged 18 to 30 in good health.

The J gene is TRBJ1-1, the V gene TRBV5-4; the D is unclear. Germline V lookup: CDR1 SGHNT, CDR2 YYREEE (reference sequence). V lost 5 bases to trimming and J lost 5 bases, with 13 bases between them. This CDR3 has 13 amino acids. This chain's CDR3 is CASRPGDRTEAFF. The DNA of the CDR3 is TGTGCCAGCAGGCCCGGGGATAGGACTGAAGCTTTCTTT.

The CDR3 DNA reads as TGTGCCAGCAGTTACCGCAACCAGAGACGGAACACTGAAGCTTTCTTT. This codes for CASSYRNQRRNTEAFF. The chain carries TRBV6-5 and TRBJ1-1; D is unresolved. With 2 bases removed from V and 1 base from J, the gap between germline ends came to 14 bases. Germline V gene sequence: CDR1 MNHEY, CDR2 SVGAGI. The CDR3 length is 16 residues.

The J gene is TRBJ2-3, the V gene TRBV6-1; the D gene could be TRBD1 or TRBD2 (5 bases each). Trimming took 5 bases from V and 1 from J, leaving 13 bases between them. The V gene's germline CDR1 is MNHNS and CDR2 SASEGT. The CDR3 spans 15 residues. In DNA, the CDR3 is TGTGCCAGCAGTCAGGGAGATTATCGCACAGATACGCAGTATTTT. Translating gives CASSQGDYRTDTQYF.

As for this clone: This CDR3 is also generated by other DNA sequences in the sample. The rearrangement joins TRBV30 to TRBJ1-5; D unclear. The CDR3 loop spans 14 amino acids. V was pared by 1 base and J by 2 bases, with 9 bases between. Germline V gives CDR1 GTSNPN, CDR2 SVGIG (reference sequence). The CDR3 loop reads CAWSGGVGNQPQHF. CDR3 DNA: TGTGCCTGGAGTGGTGGGGTTGGCAATCAGCCCCAGCATTTT.

The chain couples TRBV27 to TRBJ1-4, with D unresolved. Looked up from germline, CDR1 is MNHEY and CDR2 is SMNVEV (reference sequence). The ends were cut back, 3 bases at V and 5 bases at J, with 7 bases in the middle. There are 13 residues in the CDR3. The CDR3 protein is CASSFRGNEKLFF. As DNA, the CDR3 is TGTGCCAGCAGTTTTCGCGGAAATGAAAAACTGTTTTTT.

Written as DNA, the CDR3 is TGTGCCAGCAGTTCCGGACAGGTCAACACCGGGGAGCTGTTTTTT. The encoded protein is CASSSGQVNTGELFF. The V call is TRBV28, the J call TRBJ2-2; 7 bases align to TRBD1. Germline-derived CDR1 and CDR2 are MDHEN and SYDVKM. The V and J ends lost 4 bases and 2 bases, in that order; junction bases with no gene match: 4. This CDR3 has 15 amino acids.

The chain joins TRBV2 to TRBJ2-7, with D possibly TRBD2 on 5 matching bases. The CDR3 is 13 residues long. Germline V CDR1 and CDR2: SNHLY, FYNNEI. V was clipped by 6 bases and J by 2 bases, with 11 bases between them. DNA of the CDR3: TGTGCCAGCAGGTCGGACGGGGCCTACGAGCAGTACTTC. Translated, it gives CASRSDGAYEQYF.

The V and J genes are TRBV2 and TRBJ1-1; D is uncertain. Between the trimmed V and J ends, which lost 5 bases and 1 base, there was a span of 8 bases. This CDR3 has 13 residues. The germline CDR1 and CDR2 sequences are SNHLY and FYNNEI. CDR3 protein: CASSNRTNTEAFF. CDR3 DNA: TGTGCCAGCAGTAACCGCACGAACACTGAAGCTTTCTTT.

This clone was observed at least ten times. The chain carries TRBV7-2 and TRBJ2-7; TRBD2 is a possible D gene (5 bases). Trimming removed 2 bases from V and 5 bases from J, with 16 bases in between. CDR3 length equals 15 residues. Germline values: CDR1 SGHTA, CDR2 FQGNSA. The CDR3 DNA sequence: TGTGCCAGCAGCTTACACGGGAACAGCATGGACGAGCAGTACTTC. This gives the protein CASSLHGNSMDEQYF.

The genes are TRBV7-2 and TRBJ1-3; no definite D call. Germline V gene data show CDR1 as SGHTA and CDR2 as FQGNSA. V lost 4 bases and J lost 0, with 7 bases in between. CDR3 length equals 14 residues. CDR3 amino acids: CASSYRDSGNTIYF. Written as DNA, the CDR3 is TGTGCCAGCAGCTACCGGGACTCTGGAAACACCATATATTTT.

The chain couples TRBV5-8 to TRBJ1-5, with unresolved D. CDR1 and CDR2 from the germline V gene are SGHTS and YDEGEE. The V end lost 0 bases, the J end lost 6 bases, and 19 bases lay between the germline ends. The CDR3 is made up of 17 amino acids. The CDR3 region has the DNA TGTGCCAGCAGCTTGGAAAGAAAGGGAAAAGGTAGTCAGCCCCAGCATTTT. Encoded protein: CASSLERKGKGSQPQHF.

The chain has TRBV2 and TRBJ2-2; no reliable D call. CDR3 length: 13 residues. Germline assignment: CDR1 SNHLY and CDR2 FYNNEI. The ends were cut back, 4 bases at V and 5 bases at J, with 8 bases in the middle. In nucleotides, the CDR3 is TGTGCCAGCAGTGGACGGAGTACCGGGGAGCTGTTTTTT. As protein: CASSGRSTGELFF.

The chain couples TRBV6-4 to TRBJ1-1, with unresolved D. Germline V gene lookup returns CDR1 MRHNA and CDR2 SNTAGT. The V end was cut by 4 bases, the J end by 4 bases, with 10 bases between. CDR3 size: 13 residues. DNA of the CDR3: TGTGCCAGCAGTGCCCAACTCGGCACTGAAGCTTTCTTT. This gives the protein CASSAQLGTEAFF.

The chain couples TRBV7-9 to TRBJ2-3; D may correspond to TRBD1 or TRBD2 (5 bases each). V lost 2 bases and J lost 1, with 13 bases in between. Germline CDR1 reads SEHNR; CDR2 reads FQNEAQ (reference sequence). The CDR3 runs to 16 residues. CDR3 nucleotides: TGTGCCAGCAGCTTAAGCCGGGGCTTCCGCACAGATACGCAGTATTTT. This translates into CASSLSRGFRTDTQYF.